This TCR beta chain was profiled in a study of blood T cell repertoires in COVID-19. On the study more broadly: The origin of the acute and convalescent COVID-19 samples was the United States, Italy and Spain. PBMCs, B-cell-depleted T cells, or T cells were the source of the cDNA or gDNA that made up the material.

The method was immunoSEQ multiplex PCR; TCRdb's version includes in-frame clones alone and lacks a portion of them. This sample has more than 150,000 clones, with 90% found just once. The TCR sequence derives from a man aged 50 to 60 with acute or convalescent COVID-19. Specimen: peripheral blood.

CDR3 sequence (DNA): TGTGCCAGCAGCCAAGCCCTAGCGGGGAACAATGAGCAGTTCTTC. Protein product: CASSQALAGNNEQFF. J is TRBJ2-1 and V is TRBV4-2; 9 bases are shared with TRBD2. The CDR3 is made up of 15 amino acids. From germline, CDR1 is LGHNA and CDR2 YNFKEQ. V gave up 1 base and J gave up 5 bases; unmatched junction bases: 3.